What follows is one T cell receptor (beta chain) and its context. Trimming cost V 6 bases and J 1 base; bases outside gene matches: 5. Germline V gene sequence: CDR1 SQVTM, CDR2 ANQGSEA. The CDR3 runs 14 residues. The sample belongs to a study of blood T cell repertoires in COVID-19. The wider study: T cells, B-cell-depleted T cells, or PBMCs supplied cDNA or gDNA.

Authors' methods: Nucleated cell counts were estimated from reference gene primer amplification. The table came from immunoSEQ multiplex PCR; TCRdb's copy has only in-frame clones and leaves some out. The V and J calls and clone size were taken over from that table, and D and trimming were inferred from the DNA. The sample lists around 400,000 clones, around 87% occurring once. The chain couples TRBV29-1 to TRBJ1-5; 8 bases align to TRBD1. The sequence was obtained from a woman in her sixties with COVID-19, enrolled during active disease. The sample consisted of peripheral blood. The CDR3 DNA sequence: TGCAGCGTAGTACAGGGGGGAAGCAATCAGCCCCAGCATTTT. Protein: CSVVQGGSNQPQHF. Drawing the rest from reference TRBV29-1 and TRBJ1-5, the complete variable domain is SAVISQKPSRDICQRGTSLTIQCQVDSQVTMMFWYRQQPGQSLTLIATANQGSEATYESGFVIDKFPISRPNLTFSTLTVSNMSPEDSSIYLCSVVQGGSNQPQHFGDGTRLSIL.